These 29 T cell receptor beta chains originate from one sample sequenced in a study of T cell responses to AZD1222 COVID-19 vaccine listed by TCRdb under 2021. The sample's time point label is to be understood as: about 28 days (+/-7) after the second vaccine dose. Library method: the immunoSEQ multiplex PCR assay. In TCRdb, the immuneACCESS table is reduced to in-frame sequences with V and J assigned. These tables do not hold every clone; where another copy was compared, an unresolved V gene accounts for under half, and the others remain unexplained. This sample holds about 21,000 clones; roughly 80% were observed only once. 15% to 20% of the sample rests with the top ten. Sequenced here: peripheral blood, sampled 28 days after the second AZD1222 dose. These receptors were collected from an adult who received the AZD1222 COVID-19 vaccine.

This clone was picked up one time. Germline and junction disagree at one end, which may indicate a read error. The J gene is TRBJ2-1, the V gene TRBV7-9; 11 bases fit TRBD2. The CDR3 runs to 15 residues. CDR1 SEHNR and CDR2 FQNEAQ come from the germline V gene (reference sequence). CDR3 residues: CASSIAGGRSGEQFF. CDR3 in DNA: TGTGCCAGCAGCATAGCGGGAGGGCGGTCAGGTGAGCAGTTCTTC. Complete variable domain (other parts from reference TRBV7-9 and TRBJ2-1): DTGVSQNPRHKITKRGQNVTFRCDPISEHNRLYWYRQTLGQGPEFLTYFQNEAQLEKSRLLSDRFSAERPKGSFSTLEIQRTEQGDSAMYLCASSIAGGRSGEQFFGPGTRLTVL.

The chain links TRBV6-5 to TRBJ2-7, with 14 bases lining up with TRBD2. The CDR3 totals 15 residues. V shed 6 bases and J 7 bases; nucleotides not matched to a gene: 8. CDR1 and CDR2 from the germline V gene are MNHEY and SVGAGI. The CDR3 loop is CASRLGLAGDNEQYF. The CDR3 nucleotides read TGTGCCAGCAGACTGGGACTAGCGGGAGATAATGAGCAGTACTTC.

The chain is built from TRBV7-3 and TRBJ2-3; maybe TRBD2 (5 bases). This CDR3 has 14 amino acids. Trimming stripped 2 bases from V and 5 bases from J, with 11 bases between. CDR1 is SGHTA, CDR2 FQGTGA, per germline. CDR3 sequence reads: CASSLRLNGDTQYF. CDR3 bases: TGTGCCAGCAGCTTACGACTAAACGGAGATACGCAGTATTTT.

The chain links TRBV19 to TRBJ2-2, with 9 bases matching TRBD1. V lost 1 base to trimming and J lost 3 bases; unmatched junction nucleotides: 6. Germline values: CDR1 LNHDA, CDR2 SQIVND (reference sequence). This CDR3 spans 17 amino acids. CDR3 DNA: TGTGCCAGTAGTATAGGGCCGGGACAGGGTCACACCGGGGAGCTGTTTTTT. Translated, it gives CASSIGPGQGHTGELFF.

This clone has just a few counts. This chain joins TRBV6-4 and TRBJ1-1; D is unclear. The V and J ends lost 4 bases and 1 base respectively, with 7 bases between them. Looked up from germline, CDR1 is MRHNA and CDR2 is SNTAGT. The CDR3 contains 13 residues. The CDR3 here is CASSAQQNTEAFF. CDR3 in DNA: TGTGCCAGCAGTGCCCAACAGAACACTGAAGCTTTCTTT.

This clone has a single count. The J gene is TRBJ1-1, the V gene TRBV30, with a weak D call TRBD1 (5 bases). V shed 2 bases and J shed 1 base, with 8 bases lying between them. This CDR3 is built from 13 residues. Germline CDR1 and CDR2: GTSNPN and SVGIG (reference sequence). CDR3 loop: CAWSWGKNTEAFF. The DNA for the CDR3 is TGTGCCTGGAGTTGGGGGAAGAACACTGAAGCTTTCTTT. The full variable domain, rest sourced from reference TRBV30 and TRBJ1-1, is SQTIHQWPATLVQPVGSPLSLECTVEGTSNPNLYWYRQAAGRGLQLLFYSVGIGQISSEVPQNLSASRPQDRQFILSSKKLLLSDSGFYLCAWSWGKNTEAFFGQGTRLTVV.

This chain joins TRBV4-1 and TRBJ2-7, with D possibly matching TRBD2 (6 bases). Germline loops: CDR1 MGHRA, CDR2 YSYEKL. The CDR3 extends over 13 amino acids. Trimming took off 2 bases at V and 7 bases at J, with 12 bases between the two ends. CDR3 region: CASSQTLAEEQYF. Written as DNA, the CDR3 is TGCGCCAGCAGCCAAACCTTAGCGGAGGAGCAGTACTTC.

This clone was detected once. J is TRBJ2-6 and V is TRBV4-1, with D unclear. The CDR3 is 17 residues long. The V gene lost 1 base and the J gene lost 0 bases, with 10 bases spanning the gap. Germline CDR1 is MGHRA and CDR2 is YSYEKL. The CDR3 DNA is TGCGCCAGCAGCCAAGGTCGGACGCCCTCTGGGGCCAACGTCCTGACTTTC. This sequence encodes CASSQGRTPSGANVLTF.

By proportion, this clone is hyperexpanded. The chain couples TRBV19 to TRBJ2-5, with D hard to call. CDR1 is LNHDA and CDR2 is SQIVND in the germline V gene (reference sequence). V was cut by 1 base and J by 5 bases, with 5 bases left in between. The CDR3 consists of 12 residues. The CDR3 DNA reads TGTGCCAGTAGTATAGGAAGGGAGACCCAGTACTTC. Translating gives CASSIGRETQYF.

This clone has a single count. The genes are TRBV5-8 and TRBJ2-1, with D unresolved. There are 14 residues in the CDR3. Germline V CDR1 and CDR2: SGHTS, YDEGEE. V was clipped by 6 bases and J by 5 bases, with 15 bases between them. The CDR3 sequence is CASNTLGQNNEQFF. The CDR3 coding sequence is TGTGCCAGCAACACCTTAGGGCAGAACAATGAGCAGTTCTTC.

This chain uses TRBV6-5 with TRBJ1-2; 9 nucleotides match TRBD1. Germline-derived CDR1 and CDR2 are MNHEY and SVGAGI. V trimming: 2 bases; J trimming: 8 bases; junction bases outside the gene matches: 6. The CDR3 has 14 residues. DNA of the CDR3: TGTGCCAGCAGTTACGGGACAGGGTTACTAGGCTACACCTTC. Its translation: CASSYGTGLLGYTF.

The rearrangement uses TRBV5-1 and TRBJ1-4, with D perhaps matching TRBD1 (6 bases). CDR1 is SGHRS, CDR2 YFSETQ, per germline. The CDR3 runs to 14 residues. V lost 0 bases to trimming and J lost 7 bases, with 10 bases between them. The CDR3 reads CASSLEQGGEKLFF. CDR3 nucleotides: TGCGCCAGCAGCTTGGAACAGGGAGGTGAAAAACTGTTTTTT.

This clone was seen once. The chain links TRBV27 to TRBJ1-5; D unclear. The CDR3 totals 13 residues. V was shortened by 8 bases and J by 1 base, with 9 bases between the two germline ends. Germline V gene lookup returns CDR1 MNHEY and CDR2 SMNVEV (reference sequence). The CDR3 loop is CASADLSNQPQHF. The CDR3 DNA reads TGTGCCAGCGCAGATCTCAGCAATCAGCCCCAGCATTTT.

The chain combines TRBV18 with TRBJ2-3; 10 bases fit TRBD2. This CDR3 contains 16 residues. Unmatched junction bases numbered 5, after V lost 4 bases and J lost 1 base. Germline loops: CDR1 KGHSH, CDR2 LQKENI. Here the CDR3 reads CASSQLLAGGTDTQYF. CDR3 DNA sequence: TGTGCCAGCTCACAGCTTCTAGCGGGGGGCACAGATACGCAGTATTTT.

The chain combines TRBV9 with TRBJ2-5; 9 bases fit TRBD1. This CDR3 has 14 residues. Germline trimming cut 3 bases from V and 4 bases from J; bases unmatched to any gene: 4. Germline V gives CDR1 SGDLS, CDR2 YYNGEE. CDR3 nucleotide sequence: TGTGCCAGCAGCGCTGCGACAGGGGGAGAGACCCAGTACTTC. Amino acid sequence: CASSAATGGETQYF. Filled out from reference TRBV9 and TRBJ2-5, the complete variable domain reads DSGVTQTPKHLITATGQRVTLRCSPRSGDLSVYWYQQSLDQGLQFLIQYYNGEERAKGNILERFSAQQFPDLHSELNLSSLELGDSALYFCASSAATGGETQYFGPGTRLLVL.

The sample holds one count of this clone. The gene calls are TRBV5-1 and TRBJ2-7; TRBD1 or TRBD2 may be the D gene (7 bases each). V was trimmed by 0 bases and J by 3 bases, leaving 13 bases between them. The CDR3 has 15 amino acids. Germline CDR1 SGHRS, CDR2 YFSETQ. This CDR3 is CASSLVDREGYEQYF. Here the CDR3 DNA reads TGCGCCAGCAGCTTGGTCGACAGGGAGGGCTACGAGCAGTACTTC.

This clone was counted only a few times. This chain uses TRBV7-9 with TRBJ1-1, with 7 bases that match TRBD1. Germline V gene sequence: CDR1 SEHNR, CDR2 FQNEAQ (reference sequence). The CDR3 covers 15 residues. V dropped 5 bases and J dropped 1; count of bases not matched to a gene: 7. The CDR3 loop is CASSPTGTENTEAFF. CDR3 nucleotides: TGTGCCAGCAGCCCCACCGGGACAGAGAACACTGAAGCTTTCTTT.

The CDR3 region has the DNA TGTGCCAGCAGACCCCCGGGACTGATGAACACTGAAGCTTTCTTT. Its translation: CASRPPGLMNTEAFF. The chain has TRBV6-5 and TRBJ1-1; possible D gene TRBD1, 5 bases. The CDR3 is 15 amino acids. The germline V and J ends were trimmed by 6 bases and 0 bases, with 14 bases remaining between them. The germline V gene has CDR1 MNHEY and CDR2 SVGAGI.

In this sample, this clone turned up once. The chain is built from TRBV28 and TRBJ2-4; weak D call: TRBD1 (5 bases). Trimming took off 3 bases at V and 1 base at J, with 10 bases between the two ends. Germline loops: CDR1 MDHEN, CDR2 SYDVKM. The CDR3 is 15 residues long. The CDR3 reads CASSLSGNAKNIQYF. CDR3 nucleotides: TGTGCCAGCAGTTTGTCAGGGAACGCCAAAAACATTCAGTACTTC.

The genes are TRBV3-1 (or the pseudogene TRBV3-2) and TRBJ2-3; 13 nucleotides align to TRBD2. Trimming removed 1 base from V and 6 bases from J; junction bases left unmatched: 7. This CDR3 is 17 amino acids long. The germline V gene encodes CDR1 LGHDT and CDR2 YNNKEL (reference sequence). In DNA form, the CDR3 reads TGTGCCAGCAGCCAAGGGACTAGCGGGAGTTTTGCGGATACGCAGTATTTT. Translating it yields CASSQGTSGSFADTQYF.

V usage is TRBV30 and J usage is TRBJ1-2; 7 bases line up with TRBD1. CDR1 is GTSNPN, CDR2 SVGIG, per germline (reference sequence). Unmatched junction bases numbered 10, after V lost 4 bases and J lost 8 bases. The CDR3 runs 13 residues. CDR3 DNA: TGTGCCTGGAACAGGGGATCGCTATCGGGCTACACCTTC. Encoded protein: CAWNRGSLSGYTF. The variable domain in full, with the rest retrieved from reference TRBV30 and TRBJ1-2, is SQTIHQWPATLVQPVGSPLSLECTVEGTSNPNLYWYRQAAGRGLQLLFYSVGIGQISSEVPQNLSASRPQDRQFILSSKKLLLSDSGFYLCAWNRGSLSGYTFGSGTRLTVV.

This CDR3 is CASSPRDSYEQYF. The DNA of the CDR3 is TGTGCCAGCAGCCCTCGGGACAGCTACGAGCAGTACTTC. The chain couples TRBV9 to TRBJ2-7; 7 nucleotides line up with TRBD1. Germline CDR1 SGDLS, CDR2 YYNGEE. Trimming cost V 4 bases and J 3 bases; bases outside gene matches: 4. The CDR3 sequence is 13 residues long.

The rearrangement links TRBV15 to TRBJ1-5, with 7 bases identical to TRBD1. CDR1 and CDR2 (germline): LNHNV, YYDKDF (reference sequence). This CDR3 region has 16 residues. Losses at the gene ends were 0 bases for V and 4 bases for J; bases not matched to a gene: 6. CDR3 coding DNA: TGTGCCACCAGCAGAGATCTGGCAGGGGGGAATCAGCCCCAGCATTTT. Encoded protein: CATSRDLAGGNQPQHF.

The chain recombines TRBV11-3 with TRBJ1-4; TRBD1 aligns across 10 bases. The CDR3 runs to 16 residues. V shed 3 bases, J shed 5 bases, and the junction held 6 bases outside the gene matches. CDR1 and CDR2 from the germline V gene are SGHNT and YENEEA. In nucleotides, the CDR3 is TGTGCCAGCAGCTTTGGGACAGGGGTTCGGAATGAAAAACTGTTTTTT. As protein: CASSFGTGVRNEKLFF.

The chain joins TRBV15 to TRBJ1-4; D may be TRBD1 (6 bases). The CDR3 totals 13 residues. V lost 0 bases, J lost 10 bases, and 9 bases lay in between. Germline V CDR1 and CDR2: LNHNV, YYDKDF (reference sequence). In DNA, the CDR3 is TGTGCCACCAGCAGAGAACAGGGAAGAAAACTGTTTTTT. This codes for CATSREQGRKLFF.

The DNA of the CDR3 is TGTGCCAGCAGCTTCAGATCTACAGGGTTCACAGATACGCAGTATTTT. Protein: CASSFRSTGFTDTQYF. The chain joins TRBV5-6 to TRBJ2-3, with D tentatively TRBD1 (6 bases). Germline V lookup: CDR1 SGHDT, CDR2 YYEEEE. The CDR3 loop spans 16 amino acids. Trimming cost V 2 bases and J 2 bases, with 15 bases left between them.

The V call is TRBV6-5, the J call TRBJ1-2, with 9 positions matching TRBD1. Germline loops: CDR1 MNHEY, CDR2 SVGAGI. Unmatched junction bases numbered 8, after V lost 8 bases and J lost 4 bases. The CDR3 covers 14 residues. DNA of the CDR3: TGTGCCAGCTTGTTTACAGGGGGCACCTATGGCTACACCTTC. This encodes CASLFTGGTYGYTF.

The V call is TRBV5-4, the J call TRBJ1-2; D might be TRBD1 (5 bases). The germline V and J ends were trimmed by 1 base and 4 bases, with 8 bases remaining between them. This CDR3 is built from 13 residues. Germline V gene sequence: CDR1 SGHNT, CDR2 YYREEE (reference sequence). The CDR3 reads CASSLRQRYGYTF. The DNA of the CDR3 is TGTGCCAGCAGCTTGCGACAGCGCTATGGCTACACCTTC.

The V call is TRBV24-1, the J call TRBJ2-1, with 10 bases aligning to TRBD2. Germline values: CDR1 KGHDR, CDR2 SFDVKD. V shed 5 bases and J 0 bases; nucleotides not matched to a gene: 9. The CDR3 loop spans 18 amino acids. The CDR3 coding sequence is TGTGCCACCAGTGGGGCTAGCGGGAGTATAGGCTCCTACAATGAGCAGTTCTTC. It translates to CATSGASGSIGSYNEQFF.